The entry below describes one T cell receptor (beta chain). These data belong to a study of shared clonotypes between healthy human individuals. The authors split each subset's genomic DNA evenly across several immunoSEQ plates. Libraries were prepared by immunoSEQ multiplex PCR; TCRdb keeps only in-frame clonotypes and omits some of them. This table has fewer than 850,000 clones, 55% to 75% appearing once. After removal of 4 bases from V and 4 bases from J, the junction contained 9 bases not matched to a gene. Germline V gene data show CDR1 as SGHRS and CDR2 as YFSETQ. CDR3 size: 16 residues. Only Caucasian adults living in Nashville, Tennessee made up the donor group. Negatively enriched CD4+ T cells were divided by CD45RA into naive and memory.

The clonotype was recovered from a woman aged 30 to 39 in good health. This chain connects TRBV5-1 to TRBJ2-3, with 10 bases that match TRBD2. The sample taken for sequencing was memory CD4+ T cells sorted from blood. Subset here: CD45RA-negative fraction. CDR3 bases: TGCGCCAGCAGCGTCGCTAGCGGGAGAACTTCAGATACGCAGTATTTT. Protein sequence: CASSVASGRTSDTQYF.